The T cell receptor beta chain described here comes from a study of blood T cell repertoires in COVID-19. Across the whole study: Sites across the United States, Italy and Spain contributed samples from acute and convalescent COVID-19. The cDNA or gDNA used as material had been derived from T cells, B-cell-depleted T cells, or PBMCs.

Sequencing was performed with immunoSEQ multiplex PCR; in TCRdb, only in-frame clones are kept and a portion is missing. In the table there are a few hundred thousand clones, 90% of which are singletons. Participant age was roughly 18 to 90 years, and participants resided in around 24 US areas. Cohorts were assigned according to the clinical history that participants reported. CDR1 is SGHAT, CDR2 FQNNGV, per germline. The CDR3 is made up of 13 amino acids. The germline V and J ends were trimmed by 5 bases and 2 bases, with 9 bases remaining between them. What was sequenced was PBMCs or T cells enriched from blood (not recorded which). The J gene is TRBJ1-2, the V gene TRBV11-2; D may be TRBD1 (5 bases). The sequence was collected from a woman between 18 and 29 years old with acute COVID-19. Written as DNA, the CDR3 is TGTGCCAGCAGCCGTACAGGAAACTATGGCTACACCTTC. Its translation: CASSRTGNYGYTF.